The subject of this entry is one T cell receptor beta chain. This clone was detected only a few times. Which antigen it targets is not known. No quality values exist for individual bases; no much larger clone is one base distant. This record comes from a study of blood T cell repertoires in COVID-19 (dated by TCRdb to the early 2020s). Study-wide context: Samples from collaborators originated in the United States, Italy and Spain and spanned both the acute and convalescent phases of COVID-19. The prospective study material was composed of cDNA or gDNA derived from T cells, B-cell-depleted T cells, or PBMCs. Subjects who had been exposed to COVID-19, were actively infected with it, or had recovered from it provided the deeply sampled blood TCRbeta repertoires that made up the dataset. The repertoires were released in a freely available public database meant as a resource for research on the immune response to SARS-CoV-2. Samples came from the ongoing ImmuneRACE study (first 160 participants) plus 1,254 subjects from 6 global collaborators. The sample metadata nearly always contained a de-identified subject ID, COVID-19 status, age in years and sex. Where available, HLA class I and class II types were obtained from metadata supplied by the sample provider rather than from assay-based typing.

Reading the germline V gene gives CDR1 SGHRS and CDR2 YFSETQ. The CDR3 starts with the cysteine, ends with the phenylalanine, and has 16 residues. Here the CDR3 DNA is all that survives: 48 bases in frame from base 1. The germline ends are 17 bases apart after V is trimmed by 4 bases and J by 0 bases. What the authors observed across the whole study: The quantity of clinical and demographic metadata differed by source and by participant and was supplied without curation.

In the prospective study, participants were about 18 to 100 years old, resided in about two dozen geographic areas of the United States, and were enrolled through a virtual design. Cohort assignment in the prospective study relied on participant-reported clinical history from a screening survey and a study questionnaire. Exposed participants had been in contact, within 2 weeks of entering the study, with a person who had a PCR-confirmed or clinician-diagnosed case of COVID-19. In the prospective study, whole blood, serum and a nasopharyngeal or oropharyngeal swab were collected from each participant by mobile phlebotomists. Participants in the prospective study had the option to provide additional blood draws and questionnaires over a roughly 2-month period. Before DNA extraction, prospective study blood samples were shipped either frozen or at room temperature. TCRbeta CDR3 regions were amplified from genomic DNA by means of the immunoSEQ Assay, a bias-controlled multiplex PCR. Per the source publication's procedure: The number of nucleated cells in each sample was estimated from the amplification of reference gene primers within the assay. To quantify the absolute abundance of each unique TCRbeta CDR3 rearrangement, sequence reads were collapsed and filtered. For each sample, productive Simpson clonality was calculated by taking the square root of Simpson's diversity index across productive rearrangements. Sourced from immuneACCESS, this table was stored by TCRdb with only in-frame sequences that have V and J called. A share of the clones is absent; for the studies checked, an unresolved V gene accounts for under half, and the remainder has no known explanation. That table supplies the V and J calls and clone size; D and trimming were determined from the DNA. The sample has 400,000 to 500,000 clones on record, around nine tenths of them singletons. Clones ranked in the top ten supply 1.4% to 1.5% of the sample.

The sequence derives from a woman aged 18-35 years who had been exposed to COVID-19. Sequencing used PBMCs or T cells enriched from blood (not recorded which). The chain was built from TRBV5-1 and TRBJ2-7; 6 matching bases give a weak D call of TRBD2. The CDR3 reads as follows: CASSAAGRMSSYEQYF. Read as DNA, the sequence is TGCGCCAGCAGCGCCGCGGGACGCATGTCCTCCTACGAGCAGTACTTC.